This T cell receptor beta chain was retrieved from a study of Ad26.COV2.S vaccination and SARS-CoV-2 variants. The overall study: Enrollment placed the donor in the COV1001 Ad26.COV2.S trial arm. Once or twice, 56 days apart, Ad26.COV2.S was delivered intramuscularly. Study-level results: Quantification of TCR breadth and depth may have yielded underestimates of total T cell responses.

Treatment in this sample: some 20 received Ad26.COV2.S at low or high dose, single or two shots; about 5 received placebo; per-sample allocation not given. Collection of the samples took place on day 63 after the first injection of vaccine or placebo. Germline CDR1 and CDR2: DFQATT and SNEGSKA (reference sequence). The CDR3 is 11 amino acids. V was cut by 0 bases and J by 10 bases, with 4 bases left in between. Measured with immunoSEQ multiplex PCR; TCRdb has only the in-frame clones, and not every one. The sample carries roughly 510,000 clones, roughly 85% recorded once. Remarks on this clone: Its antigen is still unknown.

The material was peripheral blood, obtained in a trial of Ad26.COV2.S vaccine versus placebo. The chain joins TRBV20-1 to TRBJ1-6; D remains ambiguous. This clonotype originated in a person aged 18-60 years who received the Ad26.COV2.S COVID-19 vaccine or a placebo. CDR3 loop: CSARDGSPLHF. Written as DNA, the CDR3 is TGCAGTGCTAGAGATGGGTCACCCCTCCACTTT.